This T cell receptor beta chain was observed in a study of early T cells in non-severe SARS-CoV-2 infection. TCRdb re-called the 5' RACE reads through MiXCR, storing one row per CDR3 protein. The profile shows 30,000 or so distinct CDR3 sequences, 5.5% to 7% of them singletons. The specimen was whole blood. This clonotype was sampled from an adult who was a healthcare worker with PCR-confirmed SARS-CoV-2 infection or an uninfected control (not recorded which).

The CDR3 loop is CASSQEAGAREKLFF. The CDR3 region has the DNA TGTGCCAGCAGCCAGGAAGCGGGGGCGCGGGAAAAACTGTTTTTT. The V gene is TRBV14, the J gene TRBJ1-4; D possibly corresponds to TRBD1 (6 bases). Germline CDR1 is SGHDN and CDR2 is FVKESK. The V gene lost 3 bases and the J gene lost 8 bases, with 16 bases spanning the gap. The CDR3 has 15 amino acids. Complete variable domain (other parts from reference TRBV14 and TRBJ1-4): EAGVTQFPSHSVIEKGQTVTLRCDPISGHDNLYWYRRVMGKEIKFLLHFVKESKQDESGMPNNRFLAERTGGTYSTLKVQPAELEDSGVYFCASSQEAGAREKLFFGSGTQLSVL.